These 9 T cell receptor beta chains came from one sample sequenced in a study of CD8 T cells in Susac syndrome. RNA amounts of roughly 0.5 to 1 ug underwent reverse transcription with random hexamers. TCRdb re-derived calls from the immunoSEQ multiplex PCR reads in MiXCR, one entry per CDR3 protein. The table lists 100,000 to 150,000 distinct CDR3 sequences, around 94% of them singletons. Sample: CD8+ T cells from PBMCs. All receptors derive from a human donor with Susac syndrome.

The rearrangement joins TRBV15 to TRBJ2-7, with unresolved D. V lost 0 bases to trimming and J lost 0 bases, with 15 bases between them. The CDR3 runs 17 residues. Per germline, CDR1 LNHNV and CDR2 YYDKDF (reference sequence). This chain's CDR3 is CATSRDPWQVSSYEQYF. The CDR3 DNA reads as TGTGCCACCAGCAGAGATCCCTGGCAGGTGAGCTCCTACGAGCAGTACTTC.

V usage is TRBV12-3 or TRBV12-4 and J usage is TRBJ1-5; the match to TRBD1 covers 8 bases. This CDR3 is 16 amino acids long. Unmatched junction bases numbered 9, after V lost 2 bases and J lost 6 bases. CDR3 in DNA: TGTGCCAGCAGTTTACCAGACAGGGGATCCACTCAGCCCCAGCATTTT. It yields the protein CASSLPDRGSTQPQHF.

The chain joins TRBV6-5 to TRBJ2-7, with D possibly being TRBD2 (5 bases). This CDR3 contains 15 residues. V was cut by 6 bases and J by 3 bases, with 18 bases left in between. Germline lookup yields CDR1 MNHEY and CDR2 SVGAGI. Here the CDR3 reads CASRNHPWGDYEQYF. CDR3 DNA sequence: TGTGCCAGCAGGAACCACCCGTGGGGAGACTACGAGCAGTACTTC.

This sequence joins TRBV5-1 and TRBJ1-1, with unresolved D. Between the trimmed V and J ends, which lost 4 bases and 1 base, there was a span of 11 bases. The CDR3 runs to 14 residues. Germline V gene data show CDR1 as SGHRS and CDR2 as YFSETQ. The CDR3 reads CASSRAGPNTEAFF. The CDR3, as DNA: TGCGCCAGCAGCCGGGCCGGCCCGAACACTGAAGCTTTCTTT.

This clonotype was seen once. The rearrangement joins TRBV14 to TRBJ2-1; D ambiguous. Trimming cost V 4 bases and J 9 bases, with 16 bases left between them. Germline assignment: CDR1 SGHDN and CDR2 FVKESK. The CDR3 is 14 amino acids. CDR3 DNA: TGTGCCAGCAGCCCCTACGACGAGCTCCCTGAGCAGTTCTTC. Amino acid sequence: CASSPYDELPEQFF.

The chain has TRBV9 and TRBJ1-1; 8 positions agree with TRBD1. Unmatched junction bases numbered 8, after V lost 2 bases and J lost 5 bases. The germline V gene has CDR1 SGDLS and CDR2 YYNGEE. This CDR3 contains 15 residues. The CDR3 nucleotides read TGTGCCAGCAGCGTGGGACAGGTCGGTAGAACTGAAGCTTTCTTT. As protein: CASSVGQVGRTEAFF.

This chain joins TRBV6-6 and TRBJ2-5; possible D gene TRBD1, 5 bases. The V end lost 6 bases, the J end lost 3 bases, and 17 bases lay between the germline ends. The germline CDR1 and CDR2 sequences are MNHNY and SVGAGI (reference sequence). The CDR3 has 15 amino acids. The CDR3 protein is CASSSLLSGKETQYF. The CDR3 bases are TGTGCCAGCAGCTCCCTACTTTCAGGGAAAGAGACCCAGTACTTC.

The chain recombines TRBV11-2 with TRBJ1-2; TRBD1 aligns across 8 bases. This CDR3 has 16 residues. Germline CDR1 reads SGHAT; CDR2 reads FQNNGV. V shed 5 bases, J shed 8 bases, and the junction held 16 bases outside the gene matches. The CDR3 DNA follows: TGTGCCAGCAGCATCGGGACAGGCGAAAAAGGAAAAGGCTACACCTTC. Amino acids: CASSIGTGEKGKGYTF.

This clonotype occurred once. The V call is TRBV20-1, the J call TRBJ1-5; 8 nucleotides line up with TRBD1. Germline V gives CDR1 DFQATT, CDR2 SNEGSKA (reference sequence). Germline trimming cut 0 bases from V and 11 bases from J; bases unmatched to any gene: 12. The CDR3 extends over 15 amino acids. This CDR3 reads CSARDWTGPTSAQHF. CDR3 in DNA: TGCAGTGCTAGAGATTGGACAGGGCCTACTTCGGCCCAGCATTTT.